Sequencing of this T cell receptor beta chain was carried out in a study of siplizumab effects on memory and regulatory T cells. Per individual sample, 95,000 to 100,000 TCR templates were assayed. The table came from immunoSEQ multiplex PCR; TCRdb's copy has only in-frame clones and leaves some out. This table has more than 95,000 clones, 93% appearing once. CDR3 length: 18 amino acids. Trimming at V came to 3 bases and at J to 7 bases, leaving 20 bases not matched to a gene. The germline CDR1 and CDR2 sequences are GTSNPN and SVGIG (reference sequence). Study-wide points: The drug siplizumab significantly decreased the alloreactive sequences that could be traced to unstimulated CD4+ memory cells. There appeared to be greater diversity in naive T cells than in memory cells, and naive T cells seemed major contributors to the alloresponse.

A word on this clone: The antigen remains undetermined.

The source of this sequence is a human donor in good health. The chain uses TRBV30 and TRBJ1-4; 7 bases agree with TRBD1. The source material was Tregs sorted from blood. The CDR3 DNA reads TGTGCCTGGAGGTACCCCCCCCGGGGAGGGACAGCGGGTGAAAAACTGTTTTTT. Its protein is CAWRYPPRGGTAGEKLFF.